One T cell receptor (beta chain) is described in this entry. This specimen comes from a study of radiation and T cells in renal cell carcinoma. The method was immunoSEQ multiplex PCR; TCRdb's version includes in-frame clones alone and lacks a portion of them. The sample lists roughly 150,000 clones, 88% occurring once. Germline V gene data show CDR1 as GTSNPN and CDR2 as SVGIG (reference sequence). Germline trimming cut 0 bases from V and 0 bases from J; bases unmatched to any gene: 2. The CDR3 consists of 15 residues. Regarding time point: baseline pretreatment blood. Stated treatment: 15 Gy SBRT to primary tumor, nephrectomy 4 weeks later.

Sequencing was performed on blood, taken from a patient whose treatment included radiotherapy and nephrectomy. This clonotype was sampled from a woman aged 70-85 years with renal cell carcinoma. The chain is built from TRBV30 and TRBJ2-3; the match to TRBD2 covers 8 bases. The CDR3 region has the DNA TGTGCCTGGAGTGTTAGCGGGAAGAGCACAGATACGCAGTATTTT. The encoded protein is CAWSVSGKSTDTQYF.